These T cell receptor beta chains were read from a single sample in a study of cytomegalovirus exposure and HLA in healthy donors. Measured with immunoSEQ multiplex PCR; TCRdb has only the in-frame clones, and not every one. The data show 100,000 to 140,000 clones, more than 70% seen once. The sample taken for sequencing was PBMCs. Source of these receptors: a man aged 30 to 45 in good health and CMV-seronegative. The CDR3 runs from the conserved cysteine through the conserved F or W. The order of the fields is V gene, CDR3 length, clone size, D gene, J gene, CDR3 DNA, CDR3 protein. D genes are given only for firm matches. Only part of the rows carry a size: once, few, many, or a class if the clone is expanded.

V: TRBV7-2
length: 14
size: .
D: .
J: TRBJ1-1
DNA: TGTGCCAGCAGCGCGATGACAGCGAACACTGAAGCTTTCTTT
CDR3: CASSAMTANTEAFF

V: TRBV5-4
length: 12
size: .
D: TRBD1
J: TRBJ2-7
DNA: TGTGCCAGCAGCCACAGGGGCTACGAGCAGTACTTC
CDR3: CASSHRGYEQYF

V: TRBV5-1
length: 15
size: .
D: .
J: TRBJ2-1
DNA: TGCGCCAGCAGCTTGGTCTCGGGGTTTGCGGATGAGCAGTTCTTC
CDR3: CASSLVSGFADEQFF

V: TRBV11-2
length: 16
size: .
D: TRBD2
J: TRBJ2-1
DNA: TGTGCCAGCAGCCCCTCGGGGGCGGGGGGTTACTATGAGCAGTTCTTC
CDR3: CASSPSGAGGYYEQFF

V: TRBV5-1
length: 14
size: .
D: .
J: TRBJ1-3
DNA: TGCGCCAGCAGCCTGGGGGCGCGTGGAAACACCATATATTTT
CDR3: CASSLGARGNTIYF

V: TRBV29-1
length: 13
size: .
D: .
J: TRBJ2-1
DNA: TGCAGCGTTCAGCGGCCTGGGTACAATGAGCAGTTCTTC
CDR3: CSVQRPGYNEQFF

V: TRBV15
length: 14
size: .
D: TRBD1
J: TRBJ2-2
DNA: TGTGCCACCAGTCTGGACAGGGTGACCGGGGAGCTGTTTTTT
CDR3: CATSLDRVTGELFF

V: TRBV9
length: 14
size: .
D: .
J: TRBJ1-1
DNA: TGTGCCAGCAGCGCCACAGAAGGAACTACTGAAGCTTTCTTT
CDR3: CASSATEGTTEAFF

V: TRBV7-9
length: 14
size: .
D: TRBD1
J: TRBJ2-5
DNA: TGTGCCAGCAGCGAACAGGGGACGGAAGAGACCCAGTACTTC
CDR3: CASSEQGTEETQYF

V: TRBV4-1
length: 15
size: .
D: .
J: TRBJ1-2
DNA: TGCGCCAGCAGCCAAGACGCGGGGGGCGCGGATGGCTACACCTTC
CDR3: CASSQDAGGADGYTF

V: TRBV5-1
length: 14
size: .
D: .
J: TRBJ2-3
DNA: TGCGCCAGCAGCTTCGGGGAATCCACAGATACGCAGTATTTT
CDR3: CASSFGESTDTQYF

V: TRBV2
length: 16
size: .
D: TRBD1
J: TRBJ1-2
DNA: TGTGCCAGCAGTGTTTTGGGGACAGGAACCCTCTATGGCTACACCTTC
CDR3: CASSVLGTGTLYGYTF

V: TRBV5-1
length: 13
size: few
D: .
J: TRBJ2-7
DNA: TGCGCCAGCAGCCCAGGGTTGAGGAGCGAGCAGTACTTC
CDR3: CASSPGLRSEQYF

V: TRBV28
length: 17
size: .
D: TRBD1
J: TRBJ1-6
DNA: TGTGCCAGCAGTTTAGAGGAGGGGGCCTTGTATAATTCACCCCTCCACTTT
CDR3: CASSLEEGALYNSPLHF

V: TRBV7-9
length: 14
size: .
D: TRBD2
J: TRBJ2-7
DNA: TGTGCCAGCAGAAGCTCGCGGGAGTCCTACGAGCAGTACTTC
CDR3: CASRSSRESYEQYF

V: TRBV7-9
length: 16
size: few
D: TRBD1
J: TRBJ1-2
DNA: TGTGCCAGCAGCCAGCTTATGGGACAGAATAACTATGGCTACACCTTC
CDR3: CASSQLMGQNNYGYTF

V: TRBV12-5
length: 15
size: .
D: TRBD1
J: TRBJ2-7
DNA: TGTGCTAGTGCCTGGGACAGGGAAAGCGTCTACGAGCAGTACTTC
CDR3: CASAWDRESVYEQYF

V: TRBV7-6
length: 13
size: .
D: TRBD2
J: TRBJ2-1
DNA: TGTGCCAGCACAGAGCGGGAGGGCGGTGAGCAGTTCTTC
CDR3: CASTEREGGEQFF

V: TRBV5-1
length: 15
size: once
D: .
J: TRBJ1-2
DNA: TGCGCCAGCAGCTTGGAAGGACACGGCATTAACGGCTACACCTTC
CDR3: CASSLEGHGINGYTF

V: TRBV5-4
length: 16
size: .
D: TRBD2
J: TRBJ2-2
DNA: TGTGCCAGCAGCTTTCGGGGCGGGAGAGGCACCGGGGAGCTGTTTTTT
CDR3: CASSFRGGRGTGELFF

V: TRBV28
length: 13
size: few
D: TRBD1
J: TRBJ2-7
DNA: TGTGCCAGCACCCGACAGGGGCCTTCCGAGCAGTACTTC
CDR3: CASTRQGPSEQYF

V: TRBV19
length: 11
size: .
D: .
J: TRBJ1-2
DNA: TGTGCCAGTAGTACCAGTCATGGCTACACCTTC
CDR3: CASSTSHGYTF

V: TRBV2
length: 15
size: .
D: .
J: TRBJ2-7
DNA: TGTGCCAGCAGTGAAGGGTCGGGACAACTCTACGAGCAGTACTTC
CDR3: CASSEGSGQLYEQYF

V: TRBV19
length: 11
size: .
D: .
J: TRBJ2-7
DNA: TGTGCCAGTAGTATCGGCTACGAGCAGTACTTC
CDR3: CASSIGYEQYF

V: TRBV4-1
length: 12
size: .
D: .
J: TRBJ2-7
DNA: TGCGCCAGCAGCCAAGGAGGGAGGGAGCAGTACTTC
CDR3: CASSQGGREQYF

V: TRBV5-1
length: 16
size: .
D: TRBD2
J: TRBJ2-4
DNA: TGCGCCAGCAGCTTGGCCATTCGGGGGGTGGGAAACATTCAGTACTTC
CDR3: CASSLAIRGVGNIQYF

V: TRBV7-6
length: 18
size: .
D: .
J: TRBJ2-5
DNA: TGTGCCAGCAGCTTATCCCCCAATGGGCAGAAGTACCAAGAGACCCAGTACTTC
CDR3: CASSLSPNGQKYQETQYF

V: TRBV5-5
length: 13
size: .
D: .
J: TRBJ2-4
DNA: TGTGCCAGCAGCCAAGAGACTGAAAACATTCAGTACTTC
CDR3: CASSQETENIQYF

V: TRBV6-5
length: 15
size: once
D: .
J: TRBJ1-1
DNA: TGTGCCAGCAGCTTAAACTCCGGGGTGAACACTGAAGCTTTCTTT
CDR3: CASSLNSGVNTEAFF

V: TRBV6-5
length: 16
size: .
D: .
J: TRBJ1-6
DNA: TGTGCCAGCAGTTACTCGGCACTCCCTGGCGGTTCACCCCTCCACTTT
CDR3: CASSYSALPGGSPLHF

V: TRBV28
length: 14
size: .
D: .
J: TRBJ2-7
DNA: TGTGCCAGCAGGGAGGGGGGGTTAGGGTCCGAGCAGTACTTC
CDR3: CASREGGLGSEQYF

V: TRBV29-1
length: 15
size: .
D: TRBD1
J: TRBJ2-1
DNA: TGCAGCGTTGGACCGGGCAGGGGGCCATACAATGAGCAGTTCTTC
CDR3: CSVGPGRGPYNEQFF

V: TRBV7-9
length: 13
size: .
D: TRBD1
J: TRBJ1-1
DNA: TGTGCCAGCAGCCCTTACAGGGGTGAGGAAGCTTTCTTT
CDR3: CASSPYRGEEAFF

V: TRBV27
length: 14
size: .
D: TRBD1
J: TRBJ2-7
DNA: TGTGCCAGCAGTTCGACAGGGTATAGGAACGAGCAGTACTTC
CDR3: CASSSTGYRNEQYF

V: TRBV2
length: 14
size: .
D: .
J: TRBJ1-2
DNA: TGTGCCAGCACTGAAGACTGGGCTTACTATGGCTACACCTTC
CDR3: CASTEDWAYYGYTF

V: TRBV11-2
length: 13
size: .
D: .
J: TRBJ2-1
DNA: TGTGCCAGCAGCCTAGGTTACTACAATGAGCAGTTCTTC
CDR3: CASSLGYYNEQFF

V: TRBV28
length: 13
size: .
D: .
J: TRBJ1-2
DNA: TGTGCCAGCGACAGCGCAAGGTTATTTGGCTACACCTTC
CDR3: CASDSARLFGYTF

V: TRBV18
length: 16
size: .
D: TRBD1
J: TRBJ1-5
DNA: TGTGCCAGCTCTCTTGGGACAGGGGAGAGCAATCAGCCCCAGCATTTT
CDR3: CASSLGTGESNQPQHF

V: TRBV7-9
length: 15
size: few
D: TRBD1
J: TRBJ2-7
DNA: TGTGCCAGCAGCTTAGGACAGGGTGGAGTCTACGAGCAGTACTTC
CDR3: CASSLGQGGVYEQYF

V: TRBV7-2
length: 15
size: .
D: TRBD1
J: TRBJ2-1
DNA: TGTGCCAGCAGCGCCTACAGGGGGCCCTACAATGAGCAGTTCTTC
CDR3: CASSAYRGPYNEQFF

V: TRBV4-1
length: 16
size: .
D: TRBD1
J: TRBJ1-1
DNA: TGCGCCAGCAGCCGATCAACGGGGCAGGGGGCTTCTGAAGCTTTCTTT
CDR3: CASSRSTGQGASEAFF

V: TRBV9
length: 16
size: .
D: TRBD2
J: TRBJ2-5
DNA: TGTGCCAGCAGCGTAGGACGGGGGGGGGTCCAAGAGACCCAGTACTTC
CDR3: CASSVGRGGVQETQYF

V: TRBV30
length: 14
size: few
D: TRBD1
J: TRBJ2-1
DNA: TGTGCCTGGAGTGTACTGGGGACAGCTAATGAGCAGTTCTTC
CDR3: CAWSVLGTANEQFF

V: TRBV27
length: 13
size: once
D: .
J: TRBJ2-7
DNA: TGTGCCAGCAGTCGGGCGGGCGTCTACGAGCAGTACTTC
CDR3: CASSRAGVYEQYF

V: TRBV27
length: 14
size: .
D: TRBD1
J: TRBJ2-7
DNA: TGTGCCAGCAGCACCGGGACAGGGGAGTTCGAGCAGTACTTC
CDR3: CASSTGTGEFEQYF

V: TRBV5-1
length: 15
size: .
D: TRBD1
J: TRBJ2-1
DNA: TGCGCCAGCGGACCTACAGGGGGCACTTACAATGAGCAGTTCTTC
CDR3: CASGPTGGTYNEQFF

V: TRBV28
length: 14
size: .
D: TRBD2
J: TRBJ2-7
DNA: TGTGCCAGCAGAAATGGACTAGCGGGTCAAGAGCAGTACTTC
CDR3: CASRNGLAGQEQYF

V: TRBV18
length: 15
size: .
D: .
J: TRBJ2-3
DNA: TGTGCCAGCTCACCCGGCGTTAGCGGCACAGATACGCAGTATTTT
CDR3: CASSPGVSGTDTQYF

V: TRBV6-5
length: 15
size: .
D: TRBD1
J: TRBJ1-1
DNA: TGTGCCAGCAGTTACGCGCAGGGGGCAGACACTGAAGCTTTCTTT
CDR3: CASSYAQGADTEAFF

V: TRBV7-3
length: 19
size: .
D: TRBD1
J: TRBJ2-6
DNA: TGTGCCAGCAGCCCCACGGGACAGGGGGCGATCCCCGGGGCCAACGTCCTGACTTTC
CDR3: CASSPTGQGAIPGANVLTF

V: TRBV27
length: 15
size: .
D: .
J: TRBJ1-2
DNA: TGTGCCAGCAGTGAAGGGGCAGAAGCTAACTATGGCTACACCTTC
CDR3: CASSEGAEANYGYTF

V: TRBV9
length: 14
size: .
D: .
J: TRBJ1-1
DNA: TGTGCCAGCAGCGCAAAGAGATCGAACACTGAAGCTTTCTTT
CDR3: CASSAKRSNTEAFF

V: TRBV10-1
length: 15
size: .
D: .
J: TRBJ2-1
DNA: TGCGCCAGCAGTGAGTCTAGGGGCTCCTACAATGAGCAGTTCTTC
CDR3: CASSESRGSYNEQFF

V: TRBV5-4
length: 15
size: .
D: TRBD1
J: TRBJ1-5
DNA: TGTGCCAGCAGCTTACAGGGGGACGTGGGACAGCCCCAGCATTTT
CDR3: CASSLQGDVGQPQHF

V: TRBV7-9
length: 13
size: few
D: .
J: TRBJ2-5
DNA: TGTGCCAGCAGCTTAATCGAGGGAGGGACCCAGTACTTC
CDR3: CASSLIEGGTQYF